Listed below are T cell receptor beta chains from one sample, sequenced in a study of beta chain features in type 1 diabetes. Some clones are missing from TCRdb's copy, which holds only in-frame ones; the method was immunoSEQ multiplex PCR. The repertoire has 120,000 to 150,000 clones, about 9.4% of them found once; the top ten carry 1% to 1.5%. Material: naive CD4+ T cells from blood. All receptors derive from a man aged 18 to 29 in good health. CDR3s include the opening cysteine and the closing phenylalanine or tryptophan. The listing skips clone size in some rows; elsewhere it reads once, few, many or a size class.

size: .; J: TRBJ1-4; V: TRBV9; CDR3: CASSTSERSIEKLFF
size: .; J: TRBJ1-4; V: TRBV7-2; CDR3: CASSLVGGIVEKLFF
size: few; J: TRBJ1-6; V: TRBV4-1; CDR3: CASSQGRTGANSPLHF
size: .; J: TRBJ2-7; V: TRBV28; CDR3: CASSLAGGQRYEQYF
size: few; J: TRBJ2-1; V: TRBV4-2; CDR3: CASSQDLAGGRNNEQFF
size: few; J: TRBJ2-7; V: TRBV5-1; CDR3: CASSLDPGISYEQYF
size: few; J: TRBJ2-5; V: TRBV5-4; CDR3: CASSLVAGRETQYF
size: once; J: .; V: TRBV1; CDR3: CTSSQDPRTSSYEQYF
size: few; J: TRBJ2-3; V: TRBV7-2; CDR3: CASSSSGSTDTQYF
size: few; J: TRBJ1-6; V: TRBV19; CDR3: CASSIGLLGSSYNSPLHF
size: few; J: TRBJ2-7; V: TRBV2; CDR3: CASSSGLAGIYEQYF
size: .; J: TRBJ2-3; V: TRBV5-1; CDR3: CASANERANTDTQYF
size: few; J: TRBJ2-5; V: TRBV9; CDR3: CASSYRDRGLETQYF
size: few; J: TRBJ2-5; V: TRBV19; CDR3: CASSMGPGTGEETQYF
size: few; J: TRBJ2-1; V: TRBV2; CDR3: CASSYSGGRYNEQFF
size: few; J: TRBJ2-1; V: TRBV7-9; CDR3: CASSLIPSGGAGRNEQFF
size: many; J: TRBJ1-3; V: TRBV10-3; CDR3: CAISGTDGNTIYF
size: .; J: TRBJ2-1; V: TRBV2; CDR3: CASSERPYNEQFF
size: .; J: TRBJ1-5; V: TRBV7-2; CDR3: CASSLTGGNQPQHF
size: few; J: TRBJ2-1; V: TRBV19; CDR3: CASSPGWNEQFF
size: few; J: TRBJ1-5; V: TRBV30; CDR3: CAWSGGDNQPQHF
size: few; J: TRBJ1-2; V: TRBV30; CDR3: CAWVAGWGGYTF
size: few; J: TRBJ2-2; V: TRBV14; CDR3: CASSRMRFGGELFF
size: few; J: TRBJ2-3; V: TRBV5-1; CDR3: CASSFLAGEPDTQYF
size: .; J: TRBJ2-3; V: TRBV2; CDR3: CASSDVLAGGRDTQYF
size: few; J: TRBJ1-5; V: TRBV5-6; CDR3: CASSLGTNQPQHF
size: few; J: TRBJ2-1; V: TRBV19; CDR3: CASYRTGGFSGYNEQFF
size: many; J: TRBJ2-1; V: TRBV18; CDR3: CASSPGQGAVEQFF
size: .; J: TRBJ2-5; V: TRBV2; CDR3: CASSSGGQETQYF
size: .; J: TRBJ2-1; V: TRBV4-3; CDR3: CASSRVSGGPANEQFF
size: .; J: TRBJ1-1; V: TRBV15; CDR3: CATSRDPVNTEAFF
size: many; J: TRBJ2-5; V: TRBV29-1; CDR3: CSAGLAGGPPETQYF